This T cell receptor (beta chain) emerged from a study of molecular identifiers for immune sequencing clone quantification. Study as a whole: Across replicate runs, RNA obtained from approximately 20,000 or 100,000 naive CD8 cells was divided into five, with four undergoing sequencing.

Listed TCR primers and previously described methods were used for bulk TCR libraries. TCRdb reanalysed the PCR reads using MiXCR and keeps one entry per CDR3 protein. This table has 600,000 to 650,000 distinct CDR3 sequences, 15% to 20% appearing once. This clonotype was seen many times. Its target is unknown. When naive CD8 T cells were sorted, they were gated as CD8+CD4-CCR7+CD45RA+. The V and J ends lost 4 bases and 6 bases respectively, with 18 bases between them. Germline V gene data show CDR1 as MGHDK and CDR2 as SYGVNS. The CDR3 is made up of 15 amino acids. Overall study results and limits: Clones above 20 RNA copies contained over 97% of effector molecules but under 1% of naive ones.

This TCR was recovered from a human donor in good health. Some libraries in this study had Jurkat cell RNA spiked in. Sequenced input: naive CD8+ T cells from blood, with Jurkat cell RNA spiked in. Described subset: FACS-sorted CD8+CD4-CCR7+CD45RA+ naive T cells. This chain uses TRBV25-1 with TRBJ1-2; possible D gene TRBD1, 5 bases. CDR3 protein: CASSAPPSSGNGYTF. DNA for the CDR3: TGTGCCAGCAGTGCACCTCCCTCGTCAGGGAATGGCTACACCTTC.